This T cell receptor (beta chain) derives from a study of cytomegalovirus exposure and HLA in healthy donors (dated by TCRdb to 2016 to 2017). Broadly, across the study: According to a later analysis, the roughly 120 validation repertoires were produced on the same platform as the 680 or so repertoires of the first cohort. The study was designed to test whether signatures of past pathogen exposure could be identified by cataloging public T cell receptors. In addition to the first cohort of approximately 670 subjects, a separate validation cohort of 120 different subjects was used. The study combined high-throughput TCR immunosequencing, statistical association of individual TCRs with disease status, and machine learning to predict cytomegalovirus infection status.

The library was prepared using the immunoSEQ multiplex PCR assay. The authors' pipeline ran thus. To diagnose cytomegalovirus status from the catalog of TCR beta chain sequences, a statistical classification framework was built. Entries here come from immuneACCESS through TCRdb and include only in-frame sequences with V and J called. Some clones fail to appear in such tables; in the studies checked, an unresolved V gene covers under half of the shortfall, and the cause of the remainder is unknown. The DNA was the basis for D and trimming; V, J and clone size are from that table. Recorded for this sample are 90,000 to 120,000 clones; 95% of them occurred a single time. The ten largest clones capture roughly 0.7% of the sample. Separate from the roughly 660-subject first cohort, the validation cohort of over 90 subjects was the group to which the donors belonged. Details on this clone: Its antigen remains undetermined. No quality values exist for individual bases; no much larger clone is one base distant.

V was cut back by 2 bases and J by 6 bases, leaving a gap of 7 bases between them. The germline V gene sets CDR1 to MNHEY and CDR2 to SVGAGI. The CDR3, from cysteine to phenylalanine, totals 13 residues. Kept here is only the CDR3 DNA, which spans 39 bases and is read in frame from base 1. The paper as a whole reports these results and caveats: A later analysis lacked HLA typing for the validation cohort, so it scored co-occurrence in that cohort across all 120 or so repertoires. Most TCR sequences were observed very rarely across donors, whereas some public TCRs were present in many individuals. Subsequent analysis determined that TCRs grouped into clusters in the first cohort also showed a tendency toward co-occurrence across the 120 or so validation repertoires, and approximately 93% of cluster scores exceeded 0. It was suggested by the authors that the approach could potentially be generalized to other disease states and immunological phenotypes. The study gave a list of under 200 TCR beta chains associated with cytomegalovirus. The classifier was reported to diagnose cytomegalovirus status with high specificity and sensitivity in both the original cohort and the validation cohort. In vitro tests confirmed that a few of the cytomegalovirus-associated TCR beta chains recognize cytomegalovirus antigens.

The TCR was taken from a woman under 30 in good health and CMV-seronegative. The sample consisted of PBMCs. This sequence uses TRBV6-5 and TRBJ2-2, and perhaps TRBD1 as D gene, on 5 matching bases. The CDR3 loop reads CASSYGASGELFF. The DNA sequence is given as TGTGCCAGCAGTTACGGGGCGTCCGGGGAGCTGTTTTTT.